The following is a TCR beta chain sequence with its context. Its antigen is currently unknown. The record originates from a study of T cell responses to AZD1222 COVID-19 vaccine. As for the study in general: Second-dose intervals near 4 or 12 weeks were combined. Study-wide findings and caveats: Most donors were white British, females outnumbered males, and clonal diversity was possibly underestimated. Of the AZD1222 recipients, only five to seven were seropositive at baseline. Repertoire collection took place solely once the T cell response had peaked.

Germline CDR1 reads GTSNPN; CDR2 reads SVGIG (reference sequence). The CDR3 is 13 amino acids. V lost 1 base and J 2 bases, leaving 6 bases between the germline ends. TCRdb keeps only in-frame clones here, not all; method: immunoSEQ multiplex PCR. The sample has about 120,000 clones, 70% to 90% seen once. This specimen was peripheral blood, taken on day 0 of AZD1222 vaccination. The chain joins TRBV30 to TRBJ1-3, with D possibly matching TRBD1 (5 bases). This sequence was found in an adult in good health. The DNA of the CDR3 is TGTGCCTGGAGTGAAGGGGCTGGAAACACCATATATTTT. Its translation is CAWSEGAGNTIYF.